This T cell receptor (beta chain) was observed in a study of T cell changes during pregnancy in multiple sclerosis (dated by TCRdb to the late 2010s). With respect to the entire study: The study examined how the T cell repertoire changed over the course of pregnancy in women with multiple sclerosis.

The library was produced with the immunoSEQ multiplex PCR assay. The immuneACCESS repertoire file appears here via TCRdb, limited to in-frame rearrangements. These files lack a portion of the clones; in checked studies, under half of the deficit traces to unresolved V genes, and the cause of the others is not known. In all, the sample holds tens of thousands of clones, and around 93% of those were seen once. The ten biggest clones cover 3% to 4% of the sample. Notes on this clone: Its cognate antigen has yet to be identified. No per-base quality is available; no much larger clone lies one base away.

According to the germline V gene (reference sequence), CDR1 reads LNHDA and CDR2 reads SQIVND. Trimming removed 8 bases from V and 1 base from J; the gene matches leave 4 bases unexplained. CDR3 length: 15 amino acids, cysteine to phenylalanine. The entry retains the CDR3 DNA only, 45 bases that are in frame from base 1. This TCR was sampled from a female donor with multiple sclerosis, enrolled in a pregnancy study. The chain joins TRBV19 to TRBJ2-1; 11 nucleotides in the junction match TRBD2. The specimen comprised CD8+ T cells from peripheral blood mononuclear cells, sampled in the second trimester of pregnancy. The DNA sequence follows: TGTGCCAGTGAATCTAGCGGGAGGTCCTACAATGAGCAGTTCTTC. Its protein reads: CASESSGRSYNEQFF.